This TCR beta chain was identified during a study of T cells in Graves' hyperthyroidism and ophthalmopathy. TCR beta CDR3 region amplification was performed from RNA transcripts. In the first-round RT-PCR of the TCR CDR3, the HTBI primer set was used. MiXCR was run by TCRdb on the multiplex PCR reads, yielding one entry per CDR3 protein. This table holds about 480,000 distinct CDR3 sequences, 20% to 25% found once. It was uncontrolled infection, other autoimmune disease, pregnancy or lactation that excluded patients. Thyroid ultrasound and orbital computed tomography, with clinical symptoms and serum thyroxine and TRAb, informed diagnoses. PBMCs were obtained from approximately 9.2 ml fresh peripheral blood. Study outcomes and limitations: From stable hyperthyroidism, ophthalmopathy was separated by a 13 V-J model.

This clonotype was picked up many times. Its antigen remains unidentified. The CDR3 is 13 residues long. The ends were cut back, 4 bases at V and 6 bases at J, with 12 bases in the middle. The germline V gene encodes CDR1 LGHDT and CDR2 YNNKEL (reference sequence). V and J are TRBV3-1 and TRBJ1-1; D may be TRBD1 (5 bases). The clonotype originates from a woman in her 70s with Graves' ophthalmopathy. The sequencing sample was made of blood. The CDR3 is CASSPWDGPEAFF. CDR3 in DNA: TGTGCCAGCAGCCCATGGGACGGACCTGAAGCTTTCTTT.